This T cell receptor beta chain was retrieved from a study of spatial heterogeneity in lung cancer. Study-level information: Alpha-chain sequences were detected in numbers that were consistently lower than beta-chain sequences.

This clonotype was seen many times. Trimming removed 1 base from V and 4 bases from J, with 8 bases in between. The CDR3 totals 14 residues. CDR1 SGHVS and CDR2 FQNEAQ come from the germline V gene. MiXCR, run by TCRdb on the 5' RACE reads, gives a single entry per CDR3 protein. The table includes just under 40,000 distinct CDR3 sequences, less than 6% detected once. Time point given: sample taken at primary tumor resection. Sequencing of whole RNA from tumor, nontumor lung or frozen PBMC involved no sorting. Source: PBMCs, taken at surgery. V usage is TRBV7-8 and J usage is TRBJ1-5; D call uncertain. This TCR derives from a male donor with early-stage non-small cell lung cancer. CDR3 in amino acids: CASSLGNSNQPQHF. Here the CDR3 DNA reads TGTGCCAGCAGCTTAGGGAATTCAAATCAGCCCCAGCATTTT.